The clone carrying this T cell receptor beta chain has only a few counts. Its antigen is not identified. Clones were sequenced by immunoSEQ multiplex PCR, and TCRdb holds only the in-frame ones, with some missing. The sample holds under 110,000 clones; roughly 90% are singletons and the top ten take around 5.1%. These data are taken from a study of T cell responses to AZD1222 COVID-19 vaccine. General study points: The number of AZD1222 recipients seropositive at baseline was only six.

The CDR3 loop spans 15 amino acids. V shed 5 bases, J shed 2 bases, and the junction held 8 bases outside the gene matches. Germline V lookup: CDR1 LNHDA, CDR2 SQIVND (reference sequence). The receptor was isolated from an adult in good health. The starting material was peripheral blood, obtained on day 0 of AZD1222 vaccination. The V gene is TRBV19, the J gene TRBJ1-2; 7 bases match TRBD1. CDR3 amino acids: CASSLRDSSNYGYTF. The CDR3 DNA reads TGTGCCAGTAGTCTCCGGGACAGTTCGAACTATGGCTACACCTTC. Drawing the rest from reference TRBV19 and TRBJ1-2, the complete variable domain is DGGITQSPKYLFRKEGQNVTLSCEQNLNHDAMYWYRQDPGQGLRLIYYSQIVNDFQKGDIAEGYSVSREKKESFPLTVTSAQKNPTAFYLCASSLRDSSNYGYTFGSGTRLTVV.